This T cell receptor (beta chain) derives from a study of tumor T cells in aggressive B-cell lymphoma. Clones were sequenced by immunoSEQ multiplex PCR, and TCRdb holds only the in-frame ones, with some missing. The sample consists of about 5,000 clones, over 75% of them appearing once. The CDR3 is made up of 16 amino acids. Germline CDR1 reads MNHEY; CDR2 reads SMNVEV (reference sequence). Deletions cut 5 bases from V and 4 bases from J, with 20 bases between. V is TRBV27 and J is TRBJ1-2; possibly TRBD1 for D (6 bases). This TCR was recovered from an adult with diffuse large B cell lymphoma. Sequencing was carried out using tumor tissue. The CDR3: CASSRDGTSGLYGYTF. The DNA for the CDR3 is TGTGCCAGCAGTCGGGACGGGACATCTGGGCTCTATGGCTACACCTTC.